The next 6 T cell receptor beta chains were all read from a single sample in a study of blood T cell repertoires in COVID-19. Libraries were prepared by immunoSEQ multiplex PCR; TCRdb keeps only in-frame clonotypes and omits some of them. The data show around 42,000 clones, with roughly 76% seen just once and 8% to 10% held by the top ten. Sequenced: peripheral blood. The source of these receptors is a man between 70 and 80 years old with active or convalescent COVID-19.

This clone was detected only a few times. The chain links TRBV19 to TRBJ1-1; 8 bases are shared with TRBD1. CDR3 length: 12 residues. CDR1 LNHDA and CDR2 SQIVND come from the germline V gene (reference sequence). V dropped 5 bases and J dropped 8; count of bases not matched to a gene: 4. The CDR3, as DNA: TGTGCCAGTAGTCCTCGGACAGGGGAAGCTTTCTTT. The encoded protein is CASSPRTGEAFF. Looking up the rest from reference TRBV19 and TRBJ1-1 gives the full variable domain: DGGITQSPKYLFRKEGQNVTLSCEQNLNHDAMYWYRQDPGQGLRLIYYSQIVNDFQKGDIAEGYSVSREKKESFPLTVTSAQKNPTAFYLCASSPRTGEAFFGQGTRLTVV.

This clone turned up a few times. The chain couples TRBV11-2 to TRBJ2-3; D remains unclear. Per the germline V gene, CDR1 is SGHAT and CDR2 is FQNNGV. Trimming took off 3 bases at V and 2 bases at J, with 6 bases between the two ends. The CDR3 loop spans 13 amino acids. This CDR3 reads CASSFSPTDTQYF. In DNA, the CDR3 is TGTGCCAGCAGCTTCTCCCCCACAGATACGCAGTATTTT.

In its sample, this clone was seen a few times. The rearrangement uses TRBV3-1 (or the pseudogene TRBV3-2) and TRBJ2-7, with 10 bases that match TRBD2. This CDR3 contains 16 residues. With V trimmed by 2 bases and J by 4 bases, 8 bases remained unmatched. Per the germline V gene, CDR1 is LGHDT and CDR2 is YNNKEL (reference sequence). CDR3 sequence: CASSQSLSGGAYEQYF. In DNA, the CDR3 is TGTGCCAGCAGCCAATCACTCAGCGGGGGGGCTTACGAGCAGTACTTC.

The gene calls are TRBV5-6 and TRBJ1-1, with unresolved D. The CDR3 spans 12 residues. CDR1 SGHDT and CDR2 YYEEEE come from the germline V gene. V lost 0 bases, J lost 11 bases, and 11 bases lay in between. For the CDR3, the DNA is TGTGCCAGCAGCTTGGGGAGGATTGGGGCTTTCTTT. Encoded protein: CASSLGRIGAFF.

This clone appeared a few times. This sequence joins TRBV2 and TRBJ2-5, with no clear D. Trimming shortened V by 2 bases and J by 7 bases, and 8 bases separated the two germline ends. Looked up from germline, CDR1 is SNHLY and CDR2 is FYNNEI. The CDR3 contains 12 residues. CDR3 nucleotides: TGTGCCAGCAGTGAACGCTCGGGGACCCAGTACTTC. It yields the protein CASSERSGTQYF.

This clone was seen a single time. In DNA form, the CDR3 reads TGTGCCTGGAGTGCAAAGGGGGGGCCGGGCACGCAGTATTTT. Translating it yields CAWSAKGGPGTQYF. The rearrangement uses TRBV30 and TRBJ2-3, with D possibly TRBD2 on 7 matching bases. Germline V gene lookup returns CDR1 GTSNPN and CDR2 SVGIG (reference sequence). This CDR3 has 14 amino acids. V lost 1 base to trimming and J lost 9 bases, with 17 bases between them.